This TCR beta chain was sequenced for a study of blood T cell repertoires in COVID-19. CDR1 and CDR2 (germline): MGHRA, YSYEKL. Trimming left V 4 bases short and J 5 bases short, with 20 bases between. The CDR3 has 16 residues. Clones were sequenced by immunoSEQ multiplex PCR, and TCRdb holds only the in-frame ones, with some missing. The table lists approximately 110,000 clones, around 74% of them singletons. The chain combines TRBV4-1 with TRBJ2-5; the D gene is possibly TRBD2 (5 bases). This clonotype was sampled from a woman in her 70s with acute or convalescent COVID-19. The sample consisted of peripheral blood. CDR3 sequence (DNA): TGCGCCAGCAGCCTCATTGGCGCCGGGGTAGGGGAGACCCAGTACTTC. Amino acid sequence: CASSLIGAGVGETQYF.